This TCR beta chain was sequenced in a study of cytomegalovirus exposure and HLA in healthy donors. At the level of the study: The 130 or so validation repertoires, a later analysis reported, used the same platform as the 600 to 700 first-cohort repertoires. Notes on the study in general: The tendency of first-cohort TCR clusters to co-occur in the 120 validation repertoires was identified by a subsequent analysis. The study recorded 150 to 200 TCR beta chains that were cytomegalovirus-associated.

Sequencing was performed with immunoSEQ multiplex PCR; in TCRdb, only in-frame clones are kept and a portion is missing. The profile shows 70,000 or so clones, 94% of them singletons. Trimming removed 6 bases from V and 9 bases from J, with 21 bases in between. Germline assignment: CDR1 SNHLY and CDR2 FYNNEI. CDR3 length: 15 amino acids. About this clone itself: No antigen is known for it.

The rearrangement uses TRBV2 and TRBJ2-1; TRBD2 might be the D (5 bases). The source of this sequence is a woman aged 18-29 years in good health and CMV-seronegative. Material for sequencing was PBMCs. This CDR3 reads CASRYSVGGGTEQFF. In DNA form, the CDR3 reads TGTGCCAGCAGATACTCGGTAGGAGGAGGCACTGAGCAGTTCTTC.